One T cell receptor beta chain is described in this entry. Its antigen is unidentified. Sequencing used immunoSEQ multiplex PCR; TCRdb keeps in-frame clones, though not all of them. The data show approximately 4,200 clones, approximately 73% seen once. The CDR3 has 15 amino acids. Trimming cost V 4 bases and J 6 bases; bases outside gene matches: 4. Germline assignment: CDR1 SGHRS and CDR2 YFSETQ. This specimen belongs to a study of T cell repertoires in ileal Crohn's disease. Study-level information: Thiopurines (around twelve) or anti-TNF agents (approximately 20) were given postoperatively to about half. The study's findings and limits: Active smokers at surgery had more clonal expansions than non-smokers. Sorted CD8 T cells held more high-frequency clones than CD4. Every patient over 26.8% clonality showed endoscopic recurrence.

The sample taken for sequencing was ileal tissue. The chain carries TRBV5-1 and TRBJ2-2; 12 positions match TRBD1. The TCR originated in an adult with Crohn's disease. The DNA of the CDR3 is TGCGCCAGCAGCGCTGGGACAGGGGGCCCCGGGGAGCTGTTTTTT. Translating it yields CASSAGTGGPGELFF.